These T cell receptor beta chains were read from a single sample in a study of T cell repertoires in cytomegalovirus infection. These receptors are not linked to any known antigen. MiXCR, applied by TCRdb to the reads, yields one record per CDR3 protein. The sample shows about 770,000 distinct CDR3 sequences, almost 30% of them seen only once. The starting material was cultured CD8+ T cells from PBMCs, obtained from culture after CMV antigen stimulation. The receptors here all came from a human donor in good health (CMV status not recorded). Some clones in this sample may be carry-over from other donors' samples. Both conserved end residues are trimmed from each CDR3. The order of the fields is V gene, CDR3 protein.

TRBV6-2/TRBV6-3,ASTKYGGPHTDTQY
TRBV7-8,ASSLGGYLNEQF
TRBV2,ASNEQF
TRBV6-5,ASSPFERVGSPLH
TRBV7-6,ASSSTTGARGANVLT
TRBV24-1,ATSDWGVNNEQF
TRBV7-2,ASSLSGIPSGNTIY
TRBV12-3/TRBV12-4,ASSLDVGGHSYT
TRBV2,ASSEALQWGDFYGYT
TRBV13,ASSFPQGFTGELF
TRBV7-9,ASSFLEAEAF
TRBV27,ASLPGDEPKNEQF
TRBV7-6,ASSPRASGGANEQY
TRBV9,ASSKGRAF
TRBV19,ASSTNILTGGLTEAF
TRBV27,ASSSQPRGTEAF
TRBV7-7,ASSLVVNGEQF
TRBV5-1,ASSSPGEGNTGELF
TRBV20-1,SASVAGGAFFLTDTQY
TRBV27,ASSLSPDPNQPQH
TRBV19,ASNNEGYQPQH
TRBV7-2,ASSLDGPTANEKLF
TRBV28,ASSLNDGFEQPQH
TRBV27,ASSPVGVLTDTQY
TRBV10-3,AISELRNDYT
TRBV12-3/TRBV12-4,ASSLVLAGGENTGELV
TRBV7-9,ASSPPLGSSYNEQF
TRBV19,ASSIVTRTNEKLF
TRBV20-1,SAIRDRGPNEQY
TRBV3-1,ASSQGTGGETQY
TRBV7-9,ASSLSGAFYGYT
TRBV7-2,ASSLEPDEQF
TRBV27,ASSRQGTDTQY
TRBV24-1,ATSDRGYNEQF
TRBV7-2,ASSLPAGPGKDTQY
TRBV25-1,ASSEADNYGYT
TRBV7-2,ASSLVRSGYGYT
TRBV15,ATTELPEEGRNQPQH
TRBV28,ASSSDSISTDTQY
TRBV27,ASSLSDGATDTQY
TRBV7-2,ASSSRWIRTEETQY
TRBV6-8,ASSYSDPGNGYTEAF
TRBV27,ASSLRGAAYNEQF
TRBV5-1,ASSLEGGGDNEQF
TRBV4-2,ASSLRGGDRPGELF
TRBV6-2/TRBV6-3,ASRQAPSGPTEAF
TRBV6-1,ASSEMTGQTSYNEQF
TRBV7-9,ASSFPTGFGETQY
TRBV27,ASSLLGLDGYT
TRBV27,ASSQDRAYEQY
TRBV7-6,ASSQQGGTYNEQF
TRBV7-2,ASSLLAGGTYEQY
TRBV7-4,ASSLTSGGRRSTGELF
TRBV6-5,ASSLNRRFSYNEQF
TRBV19,ASSVTVKETQY